This is a list of T cell receptor beta chains from one sample in a study of identifying expanded T cells in peripheral blood. TCRdb keeps only in-frame clones here, not all; method: immunoSEQ multiplex PCR. The data contain around 75,000 clones, about nine tenths of them singletons. The sample consisted of blood. Receptor source: a person between 18 and 75 years old in good health. Both conserved end residues are part of each CDR3. D genes are given only for firm matches. Size values are once, few and many counts, or a class for expanded clones, and some rows have none.

clone size,D gene,J gene,V gene,CDR3 protein,CDR3 DNA
.,.,TRBJ1-5,TRBV7-2,CASSLNSNQPQHF,TGTGCCAGCAGCTTGAATAGCAATCAGCCCCAGCATTTT
.,.,TRBJ2-7,TRBV7-3,CASSLSPVPGSEQYF,TGTGCCAGCAGTTTAAGCCCGGTCCCAGGCTCGGAGCAGTACTTC
.,.,TRBJ1-2,TRBV2,CASSESSGVRGYTF,TGTGCCAGCAGTGAATCGTCCGGGGTCCGTGGCTACACCTTC
.,.,TRBJ2-2,TRBV25-1,CASSPLRSTGELFF,TGTGCCAGCAGTCCTCTCCGTTCCACCGGGGAGCTGTTTTTT
once,.,TRBJ2-3,TRBV7-2,CASSLNRAGGNTDTQYF,TGTGCCAGCAGCTTAAACAGGGCGGGTGGGAACACAGATACGCAGTATTTT
.,.,TRBJ2-7,TRBV23-1,CASSQSGRWETYEQYF,TGCGCCAGCAGTCAATCGGGGCGGTGGGAAACCTACGAGCAGTACTTC
.,.,TRBJ1-1,TRBV19,CASRVGEGTEAFF,TGTGCCAGTAGGGTTGGGGAGGGCACTGAAGCTTTCTTT
.,.,TRBJ2-1,TRBV5-1,CASSIGDEQFF,TGCGCCAGCAGCATTGGGGATGAGCAGTTCTTC
once,.,TRBJ2-3,TRBV6-5,CASTRPSTDTQYF,TGTGCTTCGACAAGACCTAGCACAGATACGCAGTATTTT
.,.,TRBJ2-1,TRBV9,CASSLDGSSYNEQFF,TGTGCCAGCAGCCTTGACGGAAGCTCCTACAATGAGCAGTTCTTC
.,.,TRBJ2-3,TRBV6-1,CASSGPSGGSGTDTQYF,TGTGCCAGCAGTGGCCCCTCCGGAGGGAGTGGGACAGATACGCAGTATTTT
.,.,TRBJ1-4,TRBV5-8,CASSPRGSGEKLFF,TGTGCCAGCAGCCCCCGGGGGAGCGGAGAAAAACTGTTTTTT